These T cell receptor beta chains were read from a single sample in a study of T cell changes during pregnancy in multiple sclerosis. Here immunoSEQ multiplex PCR was the method, and the copy in TCRdb shows in-frame clones only, minus some. The data show 45,000 to 70,000 clones, 92% seen once. This material consisted of CD4+ T cells from peripheral blood mononuclear cells, taken after pregnancy. Source of these receptors: a female donor with multiple sclerosis, enrolled in a pregnancy study. CDR3s include the opening cysteine and the closing phenylalanine or tryptophan. Fields, in order: CDR3 protein, CDR3 DNA, V gene, D gene, J gene, clone size. The D gene is left open where the match is weak. Clone size is shown for a subset of rows, as once, few, many or a class of expanded clone.

CASSQSGPPRAYGYTF TGCGCCAGCAGCCAAAGCGGCCCTCCTCGGGCTTATGGCTACACCTTC TRBV4-3 NA TRBJ1-2 NA
CASSLASDRERYF TGTGCCAGCAGCTTGGCCTCGGACAGGGAACGGTACTTC TRBV5-7 TRBD1 TRBJ2-7 few
CASSLGRYSNQPQHF TGTGCCAGCAGCTTAGGGCGGTATAGCAATCAGCCCCAGCATTTT TRBV7-2 NA TRBJ1-5 NA
CASSQVAGSAGGYTF TGCGCCAGCAGCCAAGTTGCTGGGTCGGCGGGAGGCTACACCTTC TRBV4-3 NA TRBJ1-2 NA
CASRATDRGNTQYF TGTGCCAGCAGGGCCACGGACAGGGGCAATACGCAGTATTTT TRBV7-2 TRBD1 TRBJ2-3 NA
CASSPRRERGTSTDTQYF TGTGCCAGCTCACCGCGCCGTGAGCGGGGGACCTCCACAGATACGCAGTATTTT TRBV18 TRBD2 TRBJ2-3 NA
CATSSDPGQGADGNEKLFF TGTGCCACCAGCAGCGACCCGGGACAGGGGGCCGACGGGAATGAAAAACTGTTTTTT TRBV15 TRBD1 TRBJ1-4 NA
CASKAGDTDTQYF TGTGCCAGCAAAGCGGGGGACACAGATACGCAGTATTTT TRBV11-3 TRBD2 TRBJ2-3 NA
CASSYGSGQSYGYTF TGTGCCAGCAGTTACGGGTCGGGACAGTCCTATGGCTACACCTTC TRBV6-5 TRBD1 TRBJ1-2 NA
CASSARTGNEQYF TGTGCCAGCAGCGCCCGGACAGGGAACGAGCAGTACTTC TRBV9 TRBD1 TRBJ2-7 NA
CASSFSRGDQETQYF TGTGCCAGCAGCTTCTCTCGGGGGGACCAAGAGACCCAGTACTTC TRBV5-4 TRBD2 TRBJ2-5 NA
CASSPTGKFGYTF TGTGCCAGCAGCCCCACAGGGAAGTTTGGCTACACCTTC TRBV7-3 NA TRBJ1-2 NA
CASTGQGSGANVLTF TGTGCCAGCACGGGACAGGGTTCTGGGGCCAACGTCCTGACTTTC TRBV18 TRBD1 TRBJ2-6 NA
CASSLTTAINEKLFF TGTGCCAGCAGCTTAACCACAGCCATTAATGAAAAACTGTTTTTT TRBV7-9 NA TRBJ1-4 NA
CASNPGQGNTEAFF TGTGCCAGCAATCCGGGACAGGGCAACACTGAAGCTTTCTTT TRBV6-1 TRBD1 TRBJ1-1 NA
CASSPLRLRKQYF TGTGCCAGCAGCCCGCTCAGGCTACGCAAGCAGTACTTC TRBV7-8 NA TRBJ2-7 NA
CASSLTRSGANVLTF TGTGCCAGCAGCTTAACGCGCTCTGGGGCCAACGTCCTGACTTTC TRBV7-3 NA TRBJ2-6 NA
CSAQDRAEAFF TGCAGTGCTCAGGACAGAGCTGAAGCTTTCTTT TRBV20-1 NA TRBJ1-1 few
CASSLASAIGETQYF TGTGCCAGCAGCTTGGCCTCGGCCATCGGGGAGACCCAGTACTTC TRBV5-4 NA TRBJ2-5 NA
CASSRSGGSSYEQYF TGTGCCAGTAGTAGGAGCGGGGGGAGCTCCTACGAGCAGTACTTC TRBV19 TRBD2 TRBJ2-7 NA
CASSLALLAGAGDDEQYF TGTGCCAGCAGCTTGGCCCTGTTAGCGGGGGCCGGGGACGACGAGCAGTACTTC TRBV5-8 TRBD2 TRBJ2-7 NA
CASSGSPGQIYGYTF TGTGCCAGCAGTGGCTCGCCGGGACAGATCTATGGCTACACCTTC TRBV6-5 TRBD1 TRBJ1-2 NA
CASRPTGVSQETQYF TGTGCCAGCAGGCCGACAGGGGTGAGCCAAGAGACCCAGTACTTC TRBV6-5 TRBD1 TRBJ2-5 NA
CASSHLDRVNEQYF TGTGCCAGTAGTCACCTAGACAGGGTGAACGAGCAGTACTTC TRBV19 TRBD1 TRBJ2-7 NA
CASSLGPGQGVANTEAFF TGTGCCAGCAGCTTAGGCCCGGGACAGGGTGTTGCGAACACTGAAGCTTTCTTT TRBV7-8 TRBD1 TRBJ1-1 NA
CASSAGGQVLSYEQYF TGTGCCAGCAGTGCAGGGGGACAGGTGCTCTCCTACGAGCAGTACTTC TRBV2 TRBD1 TRBJ2-7 NA
CASSSDNRAPLHF TGTGCCAGCAGCTCGGACAACCGGGCACCCCTCCACTTT TRBV7-8 NA TRBJ1-6 NA